This TCR beta chain stems from a study of blood T cell repertoires in COVID-19. Cohort placement rested on clinical history that participants reported themselves. Donors of Cohort 3 who recovered were those that had two negative PCRs, clearance, or symptom resolution. Measured with immunoSEQ multiplex PCR; TCRdb has only the in-frame clones, and not every one. The table lists more than 200,000 clones, 65% to 90% of them singletons. The germline CDR1 and CDR2 sequences are SGHAT and FQNNGV. The CDR3 totals 14 residues. The V and J ends lost 6 bases and 6 bases, in that order; junction bases with no gene match: 4.

The sequence came from a man aged 40-49 years who had recovered from COVID-19. This sequence joins TRBV11-2 and TRBJ1-6; 8 positions match TRBD1. The specimen sequenced was PBMCs or T cells enriched from blood (not recorded which). The CDR3 reads CASSNTGGNSPLHF. The CDR3 region has the DNA TGTGCCAGCAGTAATACAGGGGGTAATTCACCCCTCCACTTT. Drawing the rest from reference TRBV11-2 and TRBJ1-6, the complete variable domain is EAGVAQSPRYKIIEKRQSVAFWCNPISGHATLYWYQQILGQGPKLLIQFQNNGVVDDSQLPKDRFSAERLKGVDSTLKIQPAKLEDSAVYLCASSNTGGNSPLHFGNGTRLTVT.